These 27 T cell receptor beta chains came from one sample sequenced in a study of cytomegalovirus exposure and HLA in healthy donors. Researchers ran the PCR with 60 Vbeta and 13 Jbeta primers. Here immunoSEQ multiplex PCR was the method, and the copy in TCRdb shows in-frame clones only, minus some. In all, the sample yields tens of thousands of clones. The sequenced sample consisted of PBMCs. Receptor source: a man over 45 in good health and CMV-seronegative.

The chain has TRBV7-2 and TRBJ1-1; tentatively, D is TRBD1 (5 bases). This CDR3 has 16 amino acids. Trimming took 2 bases from V and 0 from J, leaving 13 bases between them. Per the germline V gene, CDR1 is SGHTA and CDR2 is FQGNSA. The DNA of the CDR3 is TGTGCCAGCAGCTTACCTCGGGGGAACATGAACACTGAAGCTTTCTTT. This translates into CASSLPRGNMNTEAFF. Full variable domain (remainder filled in from reference TRBV7-2 and TRBJ1-1): GAGVSQSPSNKVTEKGKDVELRCDPISGHTALYWYRQSLGQGLEFLIYFQGNSAPDKSGLPSDRFSAERTGGSVSTLTIQRTQQEDSAVYLCASSLPRGNMNTEAFFGQGTRLTVV.

The genes are TRBV28 and TRBJ2-7, with D possibly matching TRBD2 (6 bases). The V gene lost 6 bases and the J gene lost 5 bases, with 20 bases spanning the gap. CDR1 and CDR2 from the germline V gene are MDHEN and SYDVKM. This CDR3 contains 15 residues. DNA for the CDR3: TGTGCCAGCAGCCTCCGTTATGGGGGGTGGAACGAGCAGTACTTC. Translated: CASSLRYGGWNEQYF.

The chain is built from TRBV7-9 and TRBJ1-2, with a tentative D call TRBD1 (6 bases). From germline, CDR1 is SEHNR and CDR2 FQNEAQ (reference sequence). The CDR3 totals 14 residues. Trimming removed 8 bases at V and 3 bases at J, with 16 bases between. The CDR3 protein is CASLSSYRDYGYTF. CDR3 nucleotides: TGTGCCAGCCTTTCCTCCTACAGGGACTATGGCTACACCTTC.

The chain is built from TRBV18 and TRBJ1-2; 7 positions agree with TRBD1. Trimming cost V 5 bases and J 4 bases; bases outside gene matches: 4. Germline values: CDR1 KGHSH, CDR2 LQKENI. The CDR3 is 13 amino acids. CDR3 region: CASSTGAVYGYTF. DNA of the CDR3: TGTGCCAGCTCAACAGGGGCCGTCTATGGCTACACCTTC. Filled out from reference TRBV18 and TRBJ1-2, the complete variable domain reads NAGVMQNPRHLVRRRGQEARLRCSPMKGHSHVYWYRQLPEEGLKFMVYLQKENIIDESGMPKERFSAEFPKEGPSILRIQQVVRGDSAAYFCASSTGAVYGYTFGSGTRLTVV.

The V call is TRBV5-5, the J call TRBJ1-6; 9 nucleotides match TRBD1. Germline CDR1 SGHKS, CDR2 YYEKEE (reference sequence). This CDR3 has 16 residues. J gave up 14 bases and V 0 bases, and 12 bases lay outside the gene matches. CDR3 residues: CASSLDRGLPRLALHF. CDR3 nucleotide sequence: TGTGCCAGCAGCTTGGACAGGGGGCTACCTCGATTAGCCCTCCACTTT.

CDR3 bases: TGTGCCAGTAGTCGCCGCCGGACAGGAGACTATAGCAATCAGCCCCAGCATTTT. It translates to CASSRRRTGDYSNQPQHF. J is TRBJ1-5 and V is TRBV19; 7 bases match TRBD1. The J segment lost 0 bases and the V segment lost 5 bases, leaving 13 bases of the junction unmatched. Germline V lookup: CDR1 LNHDA, CDR2 SQIVND (reference sequence). The CDR3 sequence is 18 residues long.

To note about this clone: Other DNA variants within this sample encode the same CDR3. This rearrangement joins TRBV7-9 to TRBJ1-5; tentative D call: TRBD1 (6 bases). V was shortened by 0 bases and J by 10 bases, with 13 bases between the two germline ends. Germline V gives CDR1 SEHNR, CDR2 FQNEAQ (reference sequence). The CDR3 has 14 residues. CDR3 sequence (DNA): TGTGCCAGCAGCTTAGCTGTTACAGGGAGTCCCCAGCATTTT. This translates into CASSLAVTGSPQHF.

The chain uses TRBV10-3 and TRBJ2-3; 9 positions agree with TRBD1. Germline V lookup: CDR1 ENHRY, CDR2 SYGVKD. Trimming at V came to 3 bases and at J to 2 bases, leaving 9 bases not matched to a gene. The CDR3 spans 17 residues. CDR3 sequence: CAISEMRTGANTDTQYF. The CDR3 nucleotides are TGTGCCATCAGTGAAATGCGGACAGGGGCGAACACAGATACGCAGTATTTT.

J is TRBJ1-1 and V is TRBV28; D is unclear. CDR1 and CDR2 (germline): MDHEN, SYDVKM. Trimming cost V 2 bases and J 5 bases, with 9 bases left between them. The CDR3 is 13 residues long. CDR3 loop: CASSLPGKTEAFF. CDR3 sequence (DNA): TGTGCCAGCAGTTTACCGGGGAAAACTGAAGCTTTCTTT.

This chain links TRBV28 with TRBJ2-2; 8 nucleotides match TRBD1. Germline lookup yields CDR1 MDHEN and CDR2 SYDVKM. Trimming took 6 bases from V and 7 from J; bases not matched to a gene: 13. The CDR3 is 16 residues long. The CDR3 spells CASRPRTGPGGGELFF. The CDR3 DNA follows: TGTGCCAGCAGACCCCGGACAGGGCCGGGCGGCGGGGAGCTGTTTTTT. Looking up the rest from reference TRBV28 and TRBJ2-2 gives the full variable domain: DVKVTQSSRYLVKRTGEKVFLECVQDMDHENMFWYRQDPGLGLRLIYFSYDVKMKEKGDIPEGYSVSREKKERFSLILESASTNQTSMYLCASRPRTGPGGGELFFGEGSRLTVL.

The CDR3 sequence: CASRGSTNTGELFF. In nucleotides, the CDR3 is TGTGCCAGCCGAGGGTCTACGAACACCGGGGAGCTGTTTTTT. The chain joins TRBV2 to TRBJ2-2; possible D gene TRBD2, 5 bases. Trimming took off 8 bases at V and 0 bases at J, with 10 bases between the two ends. The CDR3 runs 14 residues. Germline CDR1 SNHLY, CDR2 FYNNEI.

The V call is TRBV9, the J call TRBJ1-3, with 7 bases lining up with TRBD1. There are 14 residues in the CDR3. Germline CDR1 is SGDLS and CDR2 is YYNGEE. V was clipped by 3 bases and J by 3 bases; unmatched bases: 3. In DNA form, the CDR3 reads TGTGCCAGCAGCGAGGACAGGATTGGAAACACCATATATTTT. This codes for CASSEDRIGNTIYF.

As DNA, the CDR3 is TGTGCCAGCAGCGTAGGATGGCGGGGGGCGAGAACCGGGGAGCTGTTTTTT. It is translated as CASSVGWRGARTGELFF. V usage is TRBV9 and J usage is TRBJ2-2, with 8 nucleotides matching TRBD2. The germline V gene has CDR1 SGDLS and CDR2 YYNGEE. The CDR3 contains 17 residues. V was clipped by 0 bases and J by 5 bases; unmatched bases: 9.

The chain carries TRBV2 and TRBJ1-3; 8 bases line up with TRBD1. CDR1 SNHLY and CDR2 FYNNEI come from the germline V gene. Germline trimming cut 9 bases from V and 3 bases from J; bases unmatched to any gene: 1. CDR3 length equals 12 residues. The CDR3 nucleotides are TGTGCCAGGGGGACAGGTGGAAACACCATATATTTT. This sequence encodes CARGTGGNTIYF.

The chain recombines TRBV9 with TRBJ1-1, with TRBD1 as a possible D gene (6 bases). The germline V gene encodes CDR1 SGDLS and CDR2 YYNGEE. The CDR3 contains 15 residues. Trimming pared 0 bases from V and 1 base from J, leaving 10 bases between. The DNA for the CDR3 is TGTGCCAGCAGCGTAGCGGGGGGCGGGAACACTGAAGCTTTCTTT. Protein: CASSVAGGGNTEAFF.

This chain links TRBV28 with TRBJ2-3, with 14 bases that match TRBD2. This CDR3 has 16 residues. Germline V CDR1 and CDR2: MDHEN, SYDVKM. With V trimmed by 8 bases and J by 5 bases, 9 bases remained unmatched. CDR3 nucleotides: TGTGCCAGCGGCTCCGGGACTAGCGGGGGAAAAGATACGCAGTATTTT. It translates to CASGSGTSGGKDTQYF.

The chain is built from TRBV19 and TRBJ1-3; D ambiguous. This CDR3 is 15 amino acids long. The V gene's germline CDR1 is LNHDA and CDR2 SQIVND (reference sequence). The V gene lost 3 bases and the J gene lost 3 bases, with 12 bases spanning the gap. The CDR3 nucleotides read TGTGCCAGTAGTATTAGCGCACAGTATGGAAACACCATATATTTT. Amino acid sequence: CASSISAQYGNTIYF.

This chain connects TRBV18 to TRBJ2-7; the D gene is possibly TRBD2 (7 bases). Germline CDR1 KGHSH, CDR2 LQKENI. The CDR3 totals 17 residues. The V end was cut by 3 bases, the J end by 2 bases, with 20 bases between. CDR3 sequence (DNA): TGTGCCAGCTCACCGGGGGGGGCCGGGTCTTTCGCCTACGAGCAGTACTTC. Amino acids: CASSPGGAGSFAYEQYF.

The V call is TRBV4-1, the J call TRBJ1-5, with no clear D. V was cut by 2 bases and J by 2 bases, with 13 bases left in between. The CDR3 runs to 16 residues. Germline V lookup: CDR1 MGHRA, CDR2 YSYEKL. CDR3 nucleotides: TGCGCCAGCAGCCAATATGGCGGGGATGGCAATCAGCCCCAGCATTTT. It translates to CASSQYGGDGNQPQHF.

The chain joins TRBV6-4 to TRBJ1-2; 9 bases agree with TRBD1. Germline CDR1 is MRHNA and CDR2 is SNTAGT. The CDR3 contains 13 residues. The ends lost 5 bases at V and 7 bases at J; junction bases unmatched: 5. CDR3 protein: CASSTTGGGGYTF. DNA for the CDR3: TGTGCCAGCAGTACAACAGGGGGCGGTGGCTACACCTTC.

The gene calls are TRBV6-1 and TRBJ2-7; D possibly corresponds to TRBD1 (5 bases). V was shortened by 4 bases and J by 4 bases, with 8 bases between the two germline ends. This CDR3 has 12 residues. Germline V gives CDR1 MNHNS, CDR2 SASEGT. This CDR3 is CASSGQIYEQYF. The CDR3 DNA is TGTGCCAGCAGTGGACAGATATACGAGCAGTACTTC.

The J gene is TRBJ2-7, the V gene TRBV27; 7 bases match TRBD1. The ends lost 6 bases at V and 0 bases at J; junction bases unmatched: 8. From germline, CDR1 is MNHEY and CDR2 SMNVEV (reference sequence). This CDR3 spans 15 amino acids. CDR3: CASREGAGSSYEQYF. The CDR3 DNA is TGTGCCAGCAGAGAGGGGGCAGGGAGCTCCTACGAGCAGTACTTC.

The V gene is TRBV14, the J gene TRBJ2-5; perhaps TRBD1 as D (5 bases). Germline CDR1 reads SGHDN; CDR2 reads FVKESK. The V end was cut by 1 base, the J end by 2 bases, with 11 bases between. The CDR3 length is 15 residues. In DNA form, the CDR3 reads TGTGCCAGCAGCCAAGGTGGGCAGGGACAAGAGACCCAGTACTTC. Its protein product is CASSQGGQGQETQYF. The full variable domain, with the rest looked up from reference TRBV14 and TRBJ2-5, is EAGVTQFPSHSVIEKGQTVTLRCDPISGHDNLYWYRRVMGKEIKFLLHFVKESKQDESGMPNNRFLAERTGGTYSTLKVQPAELEDSGVYFCASSQGGQGQETQYFGPGTRLLVL.

J is TRBJ1-1 and V is TRBV7-3; D might be TRBD1 (5 bases). Deletions cut 3 bases from V and 4 bases from J, with 6 bases between. Germline V CDR1 and CDR2: SGHTA, FQGTGA. This CDR3 is 12 amino acids long. CDR3 sequence (DNA): TGTGCCAGCAGCTTCAGGGCCACTGAAGCTTTCTTT. Protein: CASSFRATEAFF.

The chain employs TRBV19 and TRBJ2-7; 7 nucleotides agree with TRBD2. CDR1 LNHDA and CDR2 SQIVND come from the germline V gene (reference sequence). The CDR3 is made up of 14 amino acids. V lost 5 bases to trimming and J lost 3 bases; unmatched junction nucleotides: 7. The CDR3: CASSPGLGLYEQYF. Here the CDR3 DNA reads TGTGCCAGTAGTCCAGGACTAGGTCTCTACGAGCAGTACTTC.

V and J are TRBV28 and TRBJ1-4; D not resolved. The CDR3 spans 15 residues. In germline, CDR1 is MDHEN, CDR2 SYDVKM. Trimming left V 3 bases short and J 8 bases short, with 16 bases between. CDR3 in DNA: TGTGCCAGCAGTTTGTCGATCGGGTTCGGGGAAAAACTGTTTTTT. It encodes CASSLSIGFGEKLFF.

The chain links TRBV10-3 to TRBJ1-6, with TRBD1 matching 8 bases. Trimming took 6 bases from V and 8 from J; bases not matched to a gene: 3. This CDR3 has 13 residues. Germline V gives CDR1 ENHRY, CDR2 SYGVKD. CDR3 nucleotide sequence: TGTGCCATCAGGGACAGGGAAGATTCACCCCTCCACTTT. Translated, it gives CAIRDREDSPLHF.